The T cell receptor (beta chain) described here comes from a study of T cell changes during pregnancy in multiple sclerosis. Profiling relied on immunoSEQ multiplex PCR, and the TCRdb table lists in-frame clones only, not all of them. The table lists tens of thousands of clones, 80% to 95% of them singletons, with about 0.91% in the top ten. The CDR3 runs to 15 residues. V was pared by 3 bases and J by 9 bases, with 10 bases of the junction left unmatched. Germline lookup yields CDR1 GTSNPN and CDR2 SVGIG (reference sequence). The genes are TRBV30 and TRBJ2-1; TRBD2 agrees at 11 bases. This specimen consisted of peripheral blood, obtained before pregnancy. The sequence was obtained from a female donor with multiple sclerosis, enrolled in a pregnancy study. CDR3 sequence reads: CAWRWASGGWGEQFF. CDR3 bases: TGTGCCTGGAGGTGGGCTAGCGGGGGGTGGGGTGAGCAGTTCTTC. Variable domain in full (rest from reference TRBV30 and TRBJ2-1): SQTIHQWPATLVQPVGSPLSLECTVEGTSNPNLYWYRQAAGRGLQLLFYSVGIGQISSEVPQNLSASRPQDRQFILSSKKLLLSDSGFYLCAWRWASGGWGEQFFGPGTRLTVL.